This T cell receptor beta chain comes out of a study of blood T cell repertoires in COVID-19. Study-level information: PBMCs, B-cell-depleted T cells, or T cells were the source of the cDNA or gDNA that made up the material.

There are 16 residues in the CDR3. Deletions cut 3 bases from V and 0 bases from J, with 10 bases between. CDR1 and CDR2 from the germline V gene are SGDLS and YYNGEE. Sequenced by immunoSEQ multiplex PCR; TCRdb stores in-frame clones only, minus some. The sample has around 110,000 clones; about 89% are singletons. The sequence was obtained from a man in his forties with acute or convalescent COVID-19. The chain employs TRBV9 and TRBJ2-6; D perhaps matches TRBD1 (6 bases). Sequenced: peripheral blood. CDR3 amino acids: CASSAGTISGANVLTF. CDR3 DNA: TGTGCCAGCAGCGCCGGGACAATCTCTGGGGCCAACGTCCTGACTTTC.